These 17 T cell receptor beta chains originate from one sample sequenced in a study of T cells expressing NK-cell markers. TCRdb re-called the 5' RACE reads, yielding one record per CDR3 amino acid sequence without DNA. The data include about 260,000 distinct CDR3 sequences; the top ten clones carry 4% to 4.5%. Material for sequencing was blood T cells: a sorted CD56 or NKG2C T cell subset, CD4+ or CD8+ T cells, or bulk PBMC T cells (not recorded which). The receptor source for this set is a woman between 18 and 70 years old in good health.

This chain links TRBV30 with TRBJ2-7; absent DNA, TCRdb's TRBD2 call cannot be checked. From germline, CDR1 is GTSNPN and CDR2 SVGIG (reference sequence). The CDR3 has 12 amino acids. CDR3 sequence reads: CAWTSGKYEQYF.

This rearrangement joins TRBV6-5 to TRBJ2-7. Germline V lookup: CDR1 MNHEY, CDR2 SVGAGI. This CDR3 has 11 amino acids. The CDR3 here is CASSLAVSQYF.

CDR3 loop: CSANLRVPHEQYF. V usage is TRBV20-1 and J usage is TRBJ2-7; TCRdb calls TRBD1, which cannot be checked without DNA. Looked up from germline, CDR1 is DFQATT and CDR2 is SNEGSKA (reference sequence). The CDR3 length is 13 residues.

This chain's CDR3 is CASTQGGAVYEQYF. The rearrangement uses TRBV5-1 and TRBJ2-7; the D call from TCRdb, TRBD1, cannot be confirmed without DNA. Germline CDR1 reads SGHRS; CDR2 reads YFSETQ. This CDR3 has 14 residues.

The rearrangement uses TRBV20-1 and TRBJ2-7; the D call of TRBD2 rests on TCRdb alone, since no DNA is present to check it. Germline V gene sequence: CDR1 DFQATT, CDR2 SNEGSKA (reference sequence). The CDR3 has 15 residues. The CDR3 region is CSAGGPGTSGYEQYF.

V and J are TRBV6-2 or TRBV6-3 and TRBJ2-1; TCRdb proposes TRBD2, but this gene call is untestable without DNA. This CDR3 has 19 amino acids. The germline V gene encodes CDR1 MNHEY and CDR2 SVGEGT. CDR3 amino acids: CASSYTTGRGVVAGDEQFF.

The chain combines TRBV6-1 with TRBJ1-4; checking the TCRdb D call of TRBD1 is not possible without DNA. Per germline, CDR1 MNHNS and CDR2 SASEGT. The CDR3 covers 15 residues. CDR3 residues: CASSLSGTQNEKLFF.

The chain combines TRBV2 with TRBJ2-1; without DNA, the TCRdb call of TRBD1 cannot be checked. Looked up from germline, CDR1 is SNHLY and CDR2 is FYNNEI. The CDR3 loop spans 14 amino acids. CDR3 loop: CASSTGGAHNEQFF.

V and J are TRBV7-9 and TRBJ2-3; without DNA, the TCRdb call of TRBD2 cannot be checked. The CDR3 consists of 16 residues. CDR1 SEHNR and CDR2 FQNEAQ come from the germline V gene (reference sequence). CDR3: CASSLAGTSGADTQYF.

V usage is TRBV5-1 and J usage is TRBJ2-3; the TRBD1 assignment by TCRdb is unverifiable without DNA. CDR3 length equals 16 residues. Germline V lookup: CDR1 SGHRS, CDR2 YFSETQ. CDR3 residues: CASSLSLPGAVGTQYF.

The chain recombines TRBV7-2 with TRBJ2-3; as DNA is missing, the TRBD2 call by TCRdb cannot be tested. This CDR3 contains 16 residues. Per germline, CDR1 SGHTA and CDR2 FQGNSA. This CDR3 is CASSLYVAGSTDTQYF.

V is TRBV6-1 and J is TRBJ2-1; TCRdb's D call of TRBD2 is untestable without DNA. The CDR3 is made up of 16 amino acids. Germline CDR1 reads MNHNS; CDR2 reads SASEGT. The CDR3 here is CASSALAASSYNEQFF.

CDR3 region: CASSQGQVTSDTQYF. V gene TRBV4-3 combines with J gene TRBJ2-3; as DNA is missing, the TRBD1 call by TCRdb cannot be tested. The CDR3 covers 15 residues. Germline V gene sequence: CDR1 LGHNA, CDR2 YSLEER.

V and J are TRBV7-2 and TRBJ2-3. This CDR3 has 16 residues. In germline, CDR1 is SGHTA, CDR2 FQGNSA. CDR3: CASSPRLAGGTDTQYF. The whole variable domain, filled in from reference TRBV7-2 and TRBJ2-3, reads GAGVSQSPSNKVTEKGKDVELRCDPISGHTALYWYRQSLGQGLEFLIYFQGNSAPDKSGLPSDRFSAERTGGSVSTLTIQRTQQEDSAVYLCASSPRLAGGTDTQYFGPGTRLTVL.

This CDR3 is CASSLSLSGQGISWSYEQYF. The rearrangement uses TRBV7-3 and TRBJ2-7; TCRdb lists TRBD1, though no DNA is available to test this call. The CDR3 totals 20 residues. Germline V CDR1 and CDR2: SGHTA, FQGTGA.

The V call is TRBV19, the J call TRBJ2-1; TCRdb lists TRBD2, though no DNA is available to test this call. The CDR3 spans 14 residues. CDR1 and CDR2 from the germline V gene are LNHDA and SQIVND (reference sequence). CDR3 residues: CASSKGLAGGQQFF.

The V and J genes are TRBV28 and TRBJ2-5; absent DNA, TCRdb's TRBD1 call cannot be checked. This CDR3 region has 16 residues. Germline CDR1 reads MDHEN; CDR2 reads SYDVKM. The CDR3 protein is CASKKGQVSSLETQYF. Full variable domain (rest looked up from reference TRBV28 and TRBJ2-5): DVKVTQSSRYLVKRTGEKVFLECVQDMDHENMFWYRQDPGLGLRLIYFSYDVKMKEKGDIPEGYSVSREKKERFSLILESASTNQTSMYLCASKKGQVSSLETQYFGPGTRLLVL.